The 14 T cell receptor beta chains given below trace back to one sample, sequenced in a study of cytomegalovirus exposure and HLA in healthy donors. Researchers ran the PCR with 60 Vbeta and 13 Jbeta primers. The data were produced by immunoSEQ multiplex PCR, yet TCRdb's version contains in-frame clones alone and is incomplete. The sample consists of about 120,000 clones, about 10% of them appearing once. Sequencing input: PBMCs. Every receptor here comes from a woman aged 18-29 years in good health and CMV-seropositive.

CDR3 sequence (DNA): TGCGCCAGCAGCTCAGGGATATCGGGCGAGCAGTACTTC. This sequence encodes CASSSGISGEQYF. The chain is built from TRBV5-1 and TRBJ2-7; D is possibly TRBD1 (5 bases). The CDR3 consists of 13 residues. Trimming left V 3 bases short and J 6 bases short, with 13 bases between. CDR1 and CDR2 (germline): SGHRS, YFSETQ.

This clone was seen ten or more times. V gene TRBV27 combines with J gene TRBJ1-2; D perhaps matches TRBD1 (5 bases). This CDR3 region has 16 residues. Deletions cut 3 bases from V and 6 bases from J, with 20 bases between. CDR1 is MNHEY and CDR2 is SMNVEV in the germline V gene (reference sequence). The CDR3 spells CASSFLGGGKVHGYTF. The CDR3 DNA reads as TGTGCCAGCAGTTTCCTTGGGGGGGGGAAGGTCCATGGCTACACCTTC.

This chain uses TRBV25-1 with TRBJ2-7; the D is unclear. V lost 7 bases and J lost 7, with 11 bases in between. There are 11 residues in the CDR3. Germline loops: CDR1 MGHDK, CDR2 SYGVNS. The CDR3 is CASIGLQEQYF. The CDR3 bases are TGTGCCAGCATCGGGTTGCAGGAGCAGTACTTC.

This clone was seen a few times. V is TRBV6-1 and J is TRBJ2-5, with a tentative D call TRBD2 (5 bases). Trimming left V 4 bases short and J 4 bases short, with 16 bases between. Germline CDR1 reads MNHNS; CDR2 reads SASEGT. This CDR3 has 15 amino acids. For the CDR3, the DNA is TGTGCCAGCAGTGGGAAAGCGCTAGCCTCAGAGACCCAGTACTTC. It is translated as CASSGKALASETQYF.

Details on this clone: The germline gene is not matched at one end of the junction; a read error may be the cause. V and J are TRBV7-9 and TRBJ1-4, with a possible D match to TRBD1 (6 bases). The CDR3 is 14 amino acids. The germline V gene encodes CDR1 SEHNR and CDR2 FQNEAQ (reference sequence). The CDR3, as DNA: TGTGCCGGCAGCTTAGTCCCACAGGGTGAAAAACTGTTTTTT. It is translated as CAGSLVPQGEKLFF.

This clone has only a few counts. This specimen includes other DNA sequences encoding the same CDR3. This chain joins TRBV19 and TRBJ1-1; the D is unclear. Germline CDR1 LNHDA, CDR2 SQIVND (reference sequence). There are 13 residues in the CDR3. The germline V and J ends were trimmed by 5 bases and 0 bases, with 7 bases remaining between them. CDR3 amino acids: CASSPSLNTEAFF. The CDR3 DNA is TGTGCCAGTAGTCCCTCGTTGAACACTGAAGCTTTCTTT. Together with reference TRBV19 and TRBJ1-1, the CDR3 gives the full variable domain: DGGITQSPKYLFRKEGQNVTLSCEQNLNHDAMYWYRQDPGQGLRLIYYSQIVNDFQKGDIAEGYSVSREKKESFPLTVTSAQKNPTAFYLCASSPSLNTEAFFGQGTRLTVV.

CDR3 nucleotides: TGTGCCAGCAGCTTAAACGCTCCGACAGCGAACACTGAAGCTTTCTTT. Its protein product is CASSLNAPTANTEAFF. This chain uses TRBV7-3 with TRBJ1-1; possible D gene TRBD1, 5 bases. This CDR3 spans 16 amino acids. The V end lost 1 base, the J end lost 1 base, and 13 bases lay between the germline ends. Germline loops: CDR1 SGHTA, CDR2 FQGTGA.

V is TRBV19 and J is TRBJ2-2; the D gene is possibly TRBD1 (5 bases). Trimming took 4 bases from V and 6 from J, leaving 18 bases between them. Germline V gene data show CDR1 as LNHDA and CDR2 as SQIVND (reference sequence). The CDR3 has 16 amino acids. The CDR3 bases are TGTGCCAGTAGTAATGTTCAGGGTCCGTGGGCCGGGGAGCTGTTTTTT. Residues: CASSNVQGPWAGELFF.

V and J are TRBV5-1 and TRBJ1-6; tentative D call: TRBD1 (6 bases). Germline CDR1 SGHRS, CDR2 YFSETQ. V lost 0 bases and J 7 bases, leaving 17 bases between the germline ends. The CDR3 contains 17 residues. CDR3 protein: CASSLDAGGRINSPLHF. CDR3 nucleotides: TGCGCCAGCAGCTTGGATGCTGGGGGCCGAATAAATTCACCCCTCCACTTT.

In this sample, this clone turned up a few times. The chain combines TRBV6-1 with TRBJ2-1, with TRBD2 as a possible D gene (5 bases). The CDR3 is 12 residues long. Germline V gene lookup returns CDR1 MNHNS and CDR2 SASEGT. Between the trimmed V and J ends, which lost 4 bases and 7 bases, there was a span of 8 bases. The CDR3 sequence: CASSGTGNEQFF. CDR3 sequence (DNA): TGTGCCAGCAGTGGCACGGGGAATGAGCAGTTCTTC.

The chain combines TRBV6-1 with TRBJ2-7, with D tentatively TRBD2 (6 bases). The CDR3 runs to 16 residues. With 0 bases removed from V and 7 bases from J, the gap between germline ends came to 19 bases. CDR1 is MNHNS and CDR2 is SASEGT in the germline V gene. The CDR3 loop reads CASSEAPPGAYLEQYF. CDR3 coding DNA: TGTGCCAGCAGTGAAGCTCCTCCGGGAGCCTACTTAGAGCAGTACTTC.

The genes are TRBV7-8 and TRBJ2-7, with D unclear. The CDR3 runs 14 residues. The germline V gene has CDR1 SGHVS and CDR2 FQNEAQ. V dropped 2 bases and J dropped 0 bases, with 8 bases sitting between them. Here the CDR3 reads CASSLSPGSYEQYF. CDR3 in DNA: TGTGCCAGCAGCTTATCCCCAGGCTCCTACGAGCAGTACTTC.

This chain uses TRBV4-1 with TRBJ2-7, with no clear D. Trimming removed 0 bases from V and 3 bases from J, with 9 bases in between. In germline, CDR1 is MGHRA, CDR2 YSYEKL. The CDR3 consists of 14 residues. The CDR3 bases are TGCGCCAGCAGCCAAGATTTTACGGGCTACGAGCAGTACTTC. As protein: CASSQDFTGYEQYF.

This clone has a handful of counts. The chain couples TRBV7-8 to TRBJ1-3; the match to TRBD1 covers 8 bases. This CDR3 region has 15 residues. V was clipped by 5 bases and J by 0 bases; unmatched bases: 3. Germline CDR1 is SGHVS and CDR2 is FQNEAQ. CDR3 DNA: TGTGCCAGCAGCGGACAGGGACTCTCTGGAAACACCATATATTTT. Residues: CASSGQGLSGNTIYF.